Sequencing of this T cell receptor beta chain was carried out in a study of shared clonotypes between healthy human individuals (TCRdb year 2020). For the study in its entirety: A few men and a couple of women, aged 18 to 49 years, made up the cohort. For each donor, CD4 naive and CD4 memory were each run on three plates, CD8 naive on two plates, and CD8 memory on one plate. To estimate repertoire size and how much clonotype sharing occurs between individuals, the study deeply sequenced the blood TCR repertoires of several healthy adults. To increase sequencing depth and limit assay-specific biases, different laboratories used diverse techniques to prepare libraries and sequence TCR repertoires. Per donor, leukapheresis produced somewhere between about 0.94 and 9.5 billion PBMCs. Here is what the overall study found, with its caveats: Across a handful of donors, around 5% of naive CD4, around 3.5% of naive CD8, roughly 2.3% of memory CD4, and over 0.35% of memory CD8 clonotypes were shared. Based on pairwise subsampling, the degree of clonotype sharing among donors was expected to be affected by sequencing depth. The genetic and exposure-history diversity represented was limited by the small number of donors. Clonotypes shared by all four sorted-subset donors showed higher generation probabilities than non-shared clonotypes. Naive subsets generally had larger estimated clonotype richness than memory subsets did. Only blood was sampled, and tissue TCR repertoires likely differ from those in blood. Rarefaction of sorted-subset datasets indicated incomplete sequencing despite the large sequencing depth.

This clone has only one observation. Its cognate antigen has yet to be identified. Base qualities are not recorded, but no much larger clone differs from it by a single base. Healthy HIV-negative adults with no recently reported acute infections or vaccinations were included as donors. Only Caucasian adults living in Nashville, Tennessee, USA were represented among the donors. CD8 memory samples were composed of magnetically selected CD45RO+ cells combined with CCR7-negative CD45RA+ effector memory (TemRA) cells. Blood was collected by leukapheresis, and PBMCs were isolated by Ficoll-Histopaque density gradient centrifugation and then cryopreserved in liquid nitrogen vapor phase. Purity and quantity of every magnetically sorted T cell population were checked by analytical flow cytometry. From each sorted fraction, genomic DNA was isolated and quantified by UV absorbance on a Nanodrop 2000c. TCR CDR3 regions were amplified from genomic DNA by multiplex PCR using the deep immunoSEQ assay. For each cell subset, the extracted genomic DNA was distributed evenly across all wells of several immunoSEQ 96-well plates, and each plate served as one replicate. For sorted subsets, around 200 ng genomic DNA, equal to tens of thousands of T cell genomes, was loaded into each replicate PCR. Purified libraries were measured with a Qubit 3.0 fluorometer, size-checked on a Bioanalyzer 2100, and measured again with the KAPA Library Quantification kit. A separate single-read 150-cycle Illumina NextSeq 550 flow cell was used to sequence each immunoSEQ 96-well plate. In the source study's methods: The immunoSEQ output contained only junctional sequences without quality scores, so filtering could not match that applied to full-length reads. To assign V/J genes and CDR3, sequences were annotated against IMGT germline references using PyIR, a Python wrapper for IgBLAST v1.9. Reads were removed for weak V/J assignments (E-value above 1e-6), missing CDR3, stop codons, out-of-frame junctions, or ambiguous translated residues. V3J clonotypes were defined as sequences sharing the same inferred V gene, J gene, and CDR3 amino acid sequence. Percentage overlap between repertoires was computed as shared unique clonotypes divided by the size of the smaller repertoire. Three approaches were used to assess repertoire richness: RTK rarefaction, the Chao1 estimator, and Recon v2.1 estimates of unobserved clonotypes. OLGA was used to compute generation probabilities for all TCRbeta clonotypes that the gDNA method yielded from a few donors. TCRdb's version of the immuneACCESS table is confined to in-frame rearrangements and falls short of the full clone set. An unresolved V gene accounts for under half of the shortfall where checked; the remainder is of unknown origin. V, J and clone size derive from that table, while D and trimming were established from the DNA sequence. Across this sample there are about 690,000 clones, with around 91% seen only once. The ten top clones hold 34% of the sample.

This clonotype was sampled from a young man in good health. Some clones in this sample may be carry-over from other donors' samples. The sequenced material came from memory CD8+ T cells from PBMCs. Per the publication, the cell subset or site label means: CD45RO+ cells pooled with CCR7-negative TemRA cells.

The base sequence is TGCGCCAGCAGCCCTCAAGGGGCTAGGGAGAACACAGATACGCAGTATTTT. The translation is CASSPQGARENTDTQYF. The chain joins TRBV4-1 to TRBJ2-3; the D region may be TRBD1 or TRBD2, each matching 5 bases equally. From the germline V gene, CDR1 is MGHRA and CDR2 is YSYEKL. From its cysteine to its phenylalanine, the CDR3 spans 17 amino acids. This entry keeps only the CDR3 DNA: 51 bases, framed from base 1. V sheds 4 bases and J sheds 2 bases, leaving 19 bases between their ends.